Described below is a single T cell receptor (beta chain) sequence and its context. The data derive from a study of technical replicates of blood from several donors. There are 14 residues in the CDR3. Germline V gene sequence: CDR1 MNHEY, CDR2 SVGAGI. V lost 7 bases to trimming and J lost 2 bases, with 11 bases between them. TCRdb's copy holds only in-frame clones and misses some; the assay was immunoSEQ multiplex PCR. The data contain tens of thousands of clones, 70% to 90% of them singletons. The sequencing sample was made of PBMCs. The receptor was isolated from a human donor in good health. Some clones in this sample may be carry-over from other donors' samples. The rearrangement uses TRBV6-5 and TRBJ1-4; D unresolved. CDR3 nucleotides: TGTGCCAGCACCGCCACCGGGACTAATGAAAAACTGTTTTTT. Translating it yields CASTATGTNEKLFF.